One and the same sample provided the 21 T cell receptor beta chains below, sequenced in a study of cytomegalovirus exposure and HLA in healthy donors. In the PCR, 60 Vbeta and 13 Jbeta primers were used. Using immunoSEQ multiplex PCR, the repertoire was profiled, and TCRdb retains in-frame clones only, with some absent. The repertoire holds 100,000 or so clones, 67% seen once, with under 2.5% in the top ten. The source material was PBMCs. These receptor sequences come from a man aged 25 to 40 in good health and CMV-seronegative.

The chain recombines TRBV5-1 with TRBJ2-2, with 8 bases aligning to TRBD1. The CDR3 extends over 17 amino acids. The germline gives CDR1 SGHRS, CDR2 YFSETQ. V was pared by 0 bases and J by 4 bases, with 8 bases of the junction left unmatched. The CDR3 DNA sequence: TGCGCCAGCAGCTTGGCCTCGGGACAGGCGATCACCGGGGAGCTGTTTTTT. Encoded protein: CASSLASGQAITGELFF.

The genes are TRBV5-1 and TRBJ1-2; perhaps TRBD1 as D (6 bases). The V and J ends lost 4 bases and 4 bases respectively, with 11 bases between them. Germline V gene lookup returns CDR1 SGHRS and CDR2 YFSETQ. This CDR3 contains 13 residues. Here the CDR3 DNA reads TGCGCCAGCAGCACCGGGACACCCTATGGCTACACCTTC. Amino acid sequence: CASSTGTPYGYTF.

In its sample, this clone was seen a few times. Other DNA sequences in the sample encode the same CDR3. The V gene is TRBV30, the J gene TRBJ1-5; tentative D call: TRBD1 (6 bases). This CDR3 is 14 amino acids long. V was cut by 2 bases and J by 3 bases, with 11 bases left in between. Germline assignment: CDR1 GTSNPN and CDR2 SVGIG (reference sequence). The CDR3 DNA sequence: TGTGCCTGGAGTCGTACAGGGAACAATCAGCCCCAGCATTTT. Amino acid sequence: CAWSRTGNNQPQHF.

The V gene is TRBV4-2, the J gene TRBJ1-5; unclear D gene. Trimming removed 2 bases from V and 5 bases from J, with 16 bases in between. The CDR3 loop spans 16 amino acids. The germline gives CDR1 LGHNA, CDR2 YNFKEQ. The CDR3 nucleotides read TGTGCCAGCAGCCAAAAGCGGGCAGAGAAGGATCAGCCCCAGCATTTT. Translating gives CASSQKRAEKDQPQHF.

This chain links TRBV29-1 with TRBJ2-7; 10 positions agree with TRBD2. V lost 3 bases to trimming and J lost 5 bases; unmatched junction nucleotides: 4. The CDR3 runs to 13 residues. In germline, CDR1 is SQVTM, CDR2 ANQGSEA. The CDR3, as DNA: TGCAGCGTTGATGTAGCGGGAGGCCACGAGCAGTACTTC. Its protein is CSVDVAGGHEQYF.

This chain uses TRBV27 with TRBJ2-7; D is possibly TRBD1 (6 bases). CDR1 and CDR2 (germline): MNHEY, SMNVEV (reference sequence). Trimming removed 6 bases from V and 4 bases from J, with 16 bases in between. This CDR3 has 14 residues. CDR3: CASRPDRFQYEQYF. CDR3 in DNA: TGTGCCAGCAGACCAGACAGGTTCCAGTACGAGCAGTACTTC.

CDR3 sequence reads: CSGSLGQREQYF. In DNA, the CDR3 is TGCAGCGGATCTCTGGGGCAGCGCGAGCAGTACTTC. This chain uses TRBV29-1 with TRBJ2-7; possibly TRBD1 for D (5 bases). The CDR3 sequence is 12 residues long. Trimming shortened V by 7 bases and J by 6 bases, and 16 bases separated the two germline ends. In germline, CDR1 is SQVTM, CDR2 ANQGSEA.

J is TRBJ2-1 and V is TRBV30; 9 positions agree with TRBD2. V trimming: 2 bases; J trimming: 8 bases; junction bases outside the gene matches: 10. The CDR3 spans 15 residues. Germline values: CDR1 GTSNPN, CDR2 SVGIG (reference sequence). Written as DNA, the CDR3 is TGTGCCTGGAGTAACGCGGGGGGGCTTCGCGATGAGCAGTTCTTC. This translates into CAWSNAGGLRDEQFF. Based on the CDR3 plus reference TRBV30 and TRBJ2-1, the full variable domain is SQTIHQWPATLVQPVGSPLSLECTVEGTSNPNLYWYRQAAGRGLQLLFYSVGIGQISSEVPQNLSASRPQDRQFILSSKKLLLSDSGFYLCAWSNAGGLRDEQFFGPGTRLTVL.

This chain joins TRBV15 and TRBJ1-5; no firm D call. Trimming took off 9 bases at V and 0 bases at J, with 12 bases between the two ends. Germline lookup yields CDR1 LNHNV and CDR2 YYDKDF (reference sequence). CDR3 length: 14 residues. For the CDR3, the DNA is TGTGCCACGCGGACTGATTATAGCAATCAGCCCCAGCATTTT. Encoded protein: CATRTDYSNQPQHF.

The chain combines TRBV10-3 with TRBJ1-1; 8 positions match TRBD1. Trimming removed 6 bases from V and 5 bases from J; junction bases left unmatched: 2. The CDR3 spans 12 residues. Germline V gene data show CDR1 as ENHRY and CDR2 as SYGVKD. The CDR3 nucleotides read TGTGCCATCAGCACAGGGGGGACTGAAGCTTTCTTT. This codes for CAISTGGTEAFF.

The chain uses TRBV2 and TRBJ1-2, with TRBD1 as a possible D gene (5 bases). Looked up from germline, CDR1 is SNHLY and CDR2 is FYNNEI. With 7 bases removed from V and 4 bases from J, the gap between germline ends came to 22 bases. The CDR3 loop spans 16 amino acids. CDR3 bases: TGTGCCAGCACCGGCAACATGGGGCCTATTTCCTATGGCTACACCTTC. It specifies CASTGNMGPISYGYTF.

The V and J genes are TRBV5-1 and TRBJ1-1; D is unclear. Germline V gene sequence: CDR1 SGHRS, CDR2 YFSETQ. This CDR3 is built from 13 residues. The ends were cut back, 4 bases at V and 2 bases at J, with 9 bases in the middle. The CDR3 bases are TGCGCCAGCAGCCTAATAATCAACACTGAAGCTTTCTTT. Translated: CASSLIINTEAFF.

The rearrangement links TRBV27 to TRBJ2-1; 12 nucleotides line up with TRBD2. The germline CDR1 and CDR2 sequences are MNHEY and SMNVEV (reference sequence). The CDR3 has 15 amino acids. V dropped 2 bases and J dropped 9; count of bases not matched to a gene: 5. The DNA for the CDR3 is TGTGCCAGCAGTTTACAGCTAGCGGGAGGGGTTGAGCAGTTCTTC. It codes for CASSLQLAGGVEQFF.

The chain joins TRBV6-5 to TRBJ2-5; a possible D gene is TRBD2 (6 bases). The CDR3 consists of 12 residues. The V and J ends lost 2 bases and 5 bases respectively, with 6 bases between them. Germline V gene lookup returns CDR1 MNHEY and CDR2 SVGAGI. Written as DNA, the CDR3 is TGTGCCAGCAGTTACGGGGGGGAGACCCAGTACTTC. This translates into CASSYGGETQYF.

The chain carries TRBV28 and TRBJ1-2; TRBD1 might be the D (6 bases). The CDR3 has 16 residues. V lost 5 bases to trimming and J lost 3 bases, with 19 bases between them. Looked up from germline, CDR1 is MDHEN and CDR2 is SYDVKM. CDR3 sequence (DNA): TGTGCCAGCAGTGGTTTCGGTTCACAGGGAGACTATGGCTACACCTTC. Translation gives CASSGFGSQGDYGYTF.

The chain joins TRBV7-9 to TRBJ1-1; possible D gene TRBD1, 6 bases. Germline CDR1 SEHNR, CDR2 FQNEAQ (reference sequence). CDR3 length: 14 residues. Trimming shortened V by 5 bases and J by 0 bases, and 10 bases separated the two germline ends. CDR3 sequence (DNA): TGTGCCAGCAGCCCGGACAGACTGAACACTGAAGCTTTCTTT. The encoded protein is CASSPDRLNTEAFF.

The chain combines TRBV19 with TRBJ1-5, with D maybe TRBD1 (6 bases). Trimming pared 3 bases from V and 5 bases from J, leaving 23 bases between. The CDR3 spans 18 residues. Per germline, CDR1 LNHDA and CDR2 SQIVND (reference sequence). In nucleotides, the CDR3 is TGTGCCAGTAGTATCGATATATGGGGCAGGGGAAGCGATCAGCCCCAGCATTTT. It is translated as CASSIDIWGRGSDQPQHF.

This chain uses TRBV4-1 with TRBJ1-1; no clear D gene. This CDR3 has 14 residues. Germline-derived CDR1 and CDR2 are MGHRA and YSYEKL. Trimming removed 2 bases from V and 3 bases from J, with 10 bases in between. The CDR3 protein is CASSQLADYTEAFF. CDR3 DNA sequence: TGCGCCAGCAGCCAACTCGCGGATTACACTGAAGCTTTCTTT.

The chain carries TRBV7-2 and TRBJ2-3, with 8 bases lining up with TRBD2. The CDR3 is 16 amino acids. CDR1 is SGHTA, CDR2 FQGNSA, per germline. The V and J ends lost 3 bases and 5 bases, in that order; junction bases with no gene match: 10. The CDR3 loop is CASSFQRGLLGDTQYF. CDR3 sequence (DNA): TGTGCCAGCAGCTTCCAGCGGGGGCTTCTGGGAGATACGCAGTATTTT.

This chain links TRBV9 with TRBJ2-1; possible D gene TRBD2, 5 bases. The V end lost 3 bases, the J end lost 3 bases, and 13 bases lay between the germline ends. Germline assignment: CDR1 SGDLS and CDR2 YYNGEE. The CDR3 contains 15 residues. The CDR3 loop reads CASSGEGGNYNEQFF. The CDR3 DNA sequence: TGTGCCAGCAGCGGTGAGGGTGGGAACTACAATGAGCAGTTCTTC.

This rearrangement joins TRBV30 to TRBJ1-2, with TRBD1 as a possible D gene (6 bases). The CDR3 sequence is 14 residues long. V lost 0 bases, J lost 8 bases, and 16 bases lay in between. Per the germline V gene, CDR1 is GTSNPN and CDR2 is SVGIG (reference sequence). CDR3 in DNA: TGTGCCTGGAGTGTCCCGGGACAAGTGGTCGGCTACACCTTC. Its protein product is CAWSVPGQVVGYTF. Based on the CDR3 plus reference TRBV30 and TRBJ1-2, the full variable domain is SQTIHQWPATLVQPVGSPLSLECTVEGTSNPNLYWYRQAAGRGLQLLFYSVGIGQISSEVPQNLSASRPQDRQFILSSKKLLLSDSGFYLCAWSVPGQVVGYTFGSGTRLTVV.